These 15 T cell receptor beta chains were sequenced from one sample in a study of cytomegalovirus exposure and HLA in healthy donors. Sequencing used immunoSEQ multiplex PCR; TCRdb keeps in-frame clones, though not all of them. The data show approximately 120,000 clones, almost 90% seen once. Source material: PBMCs. All receptors derive from a woman between 18 and 29 years old in good health and CMV-seronegative.

V is TRBV28 and J is TRBJ1-5, with 7 positions matching TRBD1. Germline V gives CDR1 MDHEN, CDR2 SYDVKM. This CDR3 has 14 amino acids. Trimming cost V 7 bases and J 3 bases; bases outside gene matches: 6. The chain's CDR3 is CASNRQGINQPQHF. Here the CDR3 DNA reads TGTGCCAGCAACCGACAGGGTATCAATCAGCCCCAGCATTTT. Using reference TRBV28 and TRBJ1-5 for the parts outside the CDR3, the full variable domain is DVKVTQSSRYLVKRTGEKVFLECVQDMDHENMFWYRQDPGLGLRLIYFSYDVKMKEKGDIPEGYSVSREKKERFSLILESASTNQTSMYLCASNRQGINQPQHFGDGTRLSIL.

V is TRBV11-3 and J is TRBJ2-7, with TRBD1 matching 9 bases. The CDR3 loop spans 15 amino acids. Trimming cost V 1 base and J 3 bases; bases outside gene matches: 4. Germline-derived CDR1 and CDR2 are SGHNT and YENEEA. This CDR3 is CASSLGGTGNYEQYF. CDR3 bases: TGTGCCAGCAGCTTAGGTGGGACAGGGAACTACGAGCAGTACTTC.

The V gene is TRBV10-1, the J gene TRBJ1-5, with a possible D match to TRBD1 (6 bases). The CDR3 extends over 19 amino acids. The ends were cut back, 7 bases at V and 0 bases at J, with 25 bases in the middle. CDR1 is WNHNN, CDR2 SYGVQD, per germline (reference sequence). Here the CDR3 DNA reads TGCGCCAGCACCGACCCACCCACTATAGGGGGTTATAGCAATCAGCCCCAGCATTTT. Its translation is CASTDPPTIGGYSNQPQHF.

This chain links TRBV11-2 with TRBJ1-1, with D unresolved. This CDR3 has 13 residues. The germline V gene encodes CDR1 SGHAT and CDR2 FQNNGV. Trimming removed 1 base at V and 3 bases at J, with 6 bases between. Written as DNA, the CDR3 is TGTGCCAGCAGCTTAGGGCCTTACACTGAAGCTTTCTTT. Its translation is CASSLGPYTEAFF.

The chain has TRBV28 and TRBJ2-5; 9 nucleotides align to TRBD2. This CDR3 is built from 15 residues. Trimming removed 3 bases from V and 5 bases from J; junction bases left unmatched: 7. Germline CDR1 reads MDHEN; CDR2 reads SYDVKM. DNA of the CDR3: TGTGCCAGCAGTTTCGGCGGGGGGGCATGGGAGACCCAGTACTTC. This translates into CASSFGGGAWETQYF.

V is TRBV7-9 and J is TRBJ2-1, with a tentative D call TRBD2 (6 bases). The ends were cut back, 5 bases at V and 5 bases at J, with 25 bases in the middle. The CDR3 totals 18 residues. The V gene's germline CDR1 is SEHNR and CDR2 FQNEAQ (reference sequence). The CDR3, as DNA: TGTGCCAGCAGCCAGCGGACTACCCATCCTTTCATAAACAATGAGCAGTTCTTC. It translates to CASSQRTTHPFINNEQFF. Full variable domain (missing parts from reference TRBV7-9 and TRBJ2-1): DTGVSQNPRHKITKRGQNVTFRCDPISEHNRLYWYRQTLGQGPEFLTYFQNEAQLEKSRLLSDRFSAERPKGSFSTLEIQRTEQGDSAMYLCASSQRTTHPFINNEQFFGPGTRLTVL.

The chain links TRBV5-4 to TRBJ2-2, with 9 bases fitting TRBD1. V trimming: 5 bases; J trimming: 5 bases; junction bases outside the gene matches: 10. In germline, CDR1 is SGHNT, CDR2 YYREEE (reference sequence). The CDR3 totals 16 residues. Here the CDR3 reads CASSPPGQGGTGELFF. CDR3 nucleotide sequence: TGTGCCAGCAGTCCTCCGGGACAGGGAGGTACCGGGGAGCTGTTTTTT.

The chain has TRBV30 and TRBJ1-1; D uncertain. The V end lost 4 bases, the J end lost 11 bases, and 14 bases lay between the germline ends. The germline CDR1 and CDR2 sequences are GTSNPN and SVGIG (reference sequence). This CDR3 is built from 11 residues. DNA of the CDR3: TGTGCCTGGAATAAGCGGGTGGAGGCTTTCTTT. Translation gives CAWNKRVEAFF.

A single count supports this clone. The V gene is TRBV29-1, the J gene TRBJ1-1; 7 nucleotides agree with TRBD1. The CDR3 covers 17 residues. V lost 1 base and J lost 0; bases outside the gene matches: 11. Germline CDR1 SQVTM, CDR2 ANQGSEA. CDR3 DNA: TGCAGCGTTGAAGGACACCTGGGACAGCGAATGAACACTGAAGCTTTCTTT. Translated: CSVEGHLGQRMNTEAFF.

The chain joins TRBV12-5 to TRBJ1-1, with a tentative D call TRBD1 (5 bases). The V end lost 6 bases, the J end lost 3 bases, and 11 bases lay between the germline ends. The germline CDR1 and CDR2 sequences are LGHNT and FRNRAP. The CDR3 loop spans 13 amino acids. Here the CDR3 DNA reads TGTGCTAGTGGGCAACCGGGGGACACTGAAGCTTTCTTT. Translating gives CASGQPGDTEAFF.

The J gene is TRBJ2-1, the V gene TRBV4-1; no firm D call. Between the trimmed V and J ends, which lost 0 bases and 4 bases, there was a span of 13 bases. The CDR3 extends over 16 amino acids. Germline V gene sequence: CDR1 MGHRA, CDR2 YSYEKL. Here the CDR3 reads CASSQDVARRYNEQFF. In DNA, the CDR3 is TGCGCCAGCAGCCAAGATGTAGCCAGACGTTACAATGAGCAGTTCTTC.

This chain uses TRBV2 with TRBJ1-1, with a tentative D call TRBD1 (6 bases). Looked up from germline, CDR1 is SNHLY and CDR2 is FYNNEI. V lost 11 bases and J 1 base, leaving 14 bases between the germline ends. The CDR3 runs 13 residues. CDR3 sequence reads: CAGTLQGNTEAFF. Here the CDR3 DNA reads TGTGCCGGAACGTTACAGGGGAACACTGAAGCTTTCTTT. Complete variable domain (other parts from reference TRBV2 and TRBJ1-1): EPEVTQTPSHQVTQMGQEVILRCVPISNHLYFYWYRQILGQKVEFLVSFYNNEISEKSEIFDDQFSVERPDGSNFTLKIRSTKLEDSAMYFCAGTLQGNTEAFFGQGTRLTVV.

The chain has TRBV11-1 and TRBJ1-1, with a weak D call TRBD1 (5 bases). In germline, CDR1 is SGHAT, CDR2 FQDESV (reference sequence). Trimming took off 0 bases at V and 0 bases at J, with 11 bases between the two ends. The CDR3 contains 16 residues. The CDR3 loop is CASSLALTEMNTEAFF. CDR3 in DNA: TGTGCCAGCAGCTTAGCGCTGACAGAGATGAACACTGAAGCTTTCTTT.

The V call is TRBV19, the J call TRBJ1-1; TRBD1 matches at 7 bases. CDR1 and CDR2 from the germline V gene are LNHDA and SQIVND (reference sequence). This CDR3 region has 15 residues. Trimming removed 5 bases from V and 5 bases from J; junction bases left unmatched: 11. The CDR3 sequence: CASSPEHHRGTEAFF. Written as DNA, the CDR3 is TGTGCCAGTAGTCCCGAACACCACAGGGGAACTGAAGCTTTCTTT.

This chain's CDR3 is CASSQGIGQSYEQYF. The CDR3 region has the DNA TGCGCCAGCAGCCAAGGAATTGGACAGAGCTACGAGCAGTACTTC. The V gene is TRBV4-3, the J gene TRBJ2-7, with a tentative D call TRBD1 (6 bases). The CDR3 length is 15 residues. The germline CDR1 and CDR2 sequences are LGHNA and YSLEER. Trimming pared 1 base from V and 3 bases from J, leaving 13 bases between.